These T cell receptor beta chains were read from a single sample in a study of T cells after yellow fever vaccination. TCRdb passed the 5' RACE reads through MiXCR, listing each CDR3 protein once. The data show 200,000 to 300,000 distinct CDR3 sequences, about 3.9% seen once. Source: PBMCs, taken 15 days after the yellow fever booster vaccination. Source of these receptors: a man aged 18-30 years who received the YFV17D yellow fever vaccine. CDR3s include the opening cysteine and the closing phenylalanine or tryptophan. A D gene is named only where the DNA matches it firmly. Expanded clones get a size class; other rows say once, few or many, or leave the size out.

CDR3,DNA,J,V,D,size
CASSLAGKGTDNEKLFF,TGCGCCAGCAGCTTGGCCGGGAAAGGGACAGACAATGAAAAACTGTTTTTT,TRBJ1-4,TRBV5-1,TRBD1,many
CASSFRRGAYEQYF,TGCGCCAGCAGCTTTAGAAGGGGTGCCTACGAGCAGTACTTC,TRBJ2-7,TRBV5-1,.,many
CSARDRAGETQYF,TGCAGTGCTAGAGATAGGGCCGGGGAGACCCAGTACTTC,TRBJ2-5,TRBV20-1,.,.
CAISESSVGNTIYF,TGTGCCATCAGTGAGTCCTCCGTGGGAAACACCATATATTTT,TRBJ1-3,TRBV10-3,.,many
CASSPDIYGYTF,TGTGCCAGCAGCCCAGACATCTATGGCTACACCTTC,TRBJ1-2,TRBV7-9,.,many
CASNIGAANYGYTF,TGTGCCAGCAATATCGGAGCAGCTAACTATGGCTACACCTTC,TRBJ1-2,TRBV2,.,few
CSVIFGQGGNTEAFF,TGCAGCGTGATTTTCGGACAGGGGGGCAACACTGAAGCTTTCTTT,TRBJ1-1,TRBV29-1,TRBD1,many
CASSKHRGTTYNEQFF,TGTGCCAGCAGCAAACACCGGGGGACAACCTACAATGAGCAGTTCTTC,TRBJ2-1,TRBV7-2,.,many
CASRETGGRNSPLHF,TGTGCCAGCAGAGAGACAGGGGGCCGTAATTCACCCCTCCACTTT,TRBJ1-6,TRBV5-6,TRBD1,few
CASSFAFGTQYF,TGTGCCAGCAGCTTTGCGTTCGGGACCCAGTACTTC,TRBJ2-5,TRBV5-4,.,few
CASSSTSKRSNQPQHF,TGTGCCAGCAGCTCGACCTCTAAAAGAAGCAATCAGCCCCAGCATTTT,TRBJ1-5,TRBV7-9,.,many
CSAATGAGANVLTF,TGCAGCGCGGCGACAGGGGCTGGGGCCAACGTCCTGACTTTC,TRBJ2-6,TRBV29-1,TRBD1,many
CSVGRFSYEQYF,TGCAGTGTTGGAAGATTCTCCTACGAGCAGTACTTC,TRBJ2-7,TRBV20-1,.,many
CASSLQLYGYTF,TGTGCCAGCAGCTTACAGCTTTATGGCTACACCTTC,TRBJ1-2,TRBV7-9,.,many
CASSPPGGSYGYTF,TGTGCCAGCAGCCCGCCGGGGGGGTCCTATGGCTACACCTTC,TRBJ1-2,TRBV7-9,.,many
CASSQVWATSSYNEQFF,TGCGCCAGCAGCCAAGTCTGGGCGACAAGCTCCTACAATGAGCAGTTCTTC,TRBJ2-1,TRBV4-3,.,many
CASSPGGSGGVNEQFF,TGTGCCAGCTCACCAGGAGGTTCTGGTGGGGTCAATGAGCAGTTCTTC,TRBJ2-1,TRBV18,.,many
CASTLGQGSNYGYTF,TGTGCCAGCACCCTTGGACAGGGTTCCAACTATGGCTACACCTTC,TRBJ1-2,TRBV7-2,TRBD1,many
CASSLGQGTPRWNIQYF,TGTGCCAGTAGTCTTGGACAGGGGACCCCGAGGTGGAACATTCAGTACTTC,TRBJ2-4,TRBV19,TRBD1,many
CASGLKSGAPLHF,TGTGCCAGCGGCCTGAAGTCTGGTGCACCCCTCCACTTT,TRBJ1-6,TRBV11-2,.,many
CASSQDKGQGKNTEAFF,TGTGCCAGCAGCCAAGACAAGGGACAGGGGAAGAACACTGAAGCTTTCTTT,TRBJ1-1,TRBV4-2,TRBD1,many
CASSHPDRNTEAFF,TGTGCCAGCAGCCACCCGGACAGGAACACTGAAGCTTTCTTT,TRBJ1-1,TRBV5-5,.,many
CASSLEGTVGYTF,TGTGCCAGCAGCTTGGAAGGGACGGTTGGCTACACCTTC,TRBJ1-2,TRBV5-5,.,many
CASSQLSTKGNEQFF,TGTGCCAGCAGCCAGCTGTCGACAAAGGGCAATGAGCAGTTCTTC,TRBJ2-1,TRBV12-3/TRBV12-4,.,many
CASSFGTSGDEQFF,TGTGCCAGCAGCTTTGGAACTAGCGGGGACGAGCAGTTCTTC,TRBJ2-1,TRBV7-9,TRBD2,many
CASSSRIDREETQYF,TGCGCCAGCAGCTCGAGGATTGACAGGGAAGAGACCCAGTACTTC,TRBJ2-5,TRBV5-1,TRBD1,many
CASSDSFGRNTGELFF,TGTGCCAGCAGTGACTCCTTCGGACGGAACACCGGGGAGCTGTTTTTT,TRBJ2-2,TRBV2,.,many
CASSLGGAQNIQYF,TGCGCCAGCAGCTTGGGTGGGGCCCAAAACATTCAGTACTTC,TRBJ2-4,TRBV5-1,.,many
CASSRTGGFVGYTF,TGTGCCAGCAGTAGGACAGGGGGTTTTGTCGGCTACACCTTC,TRBJ1-2,TRBV27,TRBD1,many
CASSSGTMNTGELFF,TGTGCCAGCAGTTCCGGGACTATGAACACCGGGGAGCTGTTTTTT,TRBJ2-2,TRBV5-4,TRBD2,few
CSVRDRTPSLSSGANVLTF,TGCAGCGTTCGGGACAGGACCCCATCTCTAAGCTCTGGGGCCAACGTCCTGACTTTC,TRBJ2-6,TRBV29-1,TRBD1,many
CASSLAWANVLTF,TGTGCCAGCAGCTTAGCGTGGGCCAACGTCCTGACTTTC,TRBJ2-6,TRBV11-3,.,.
CASRVQDTEAFF,TGTGCCAGCAGAGTTCAGGACACTGAAGCTTTCTTT,TRBJ1-1,TRBV6-2/TRBV6-3,.,many